Listed here is a single T cell receptor beta chain. What it binds is not known. Profiling relied on immunoSEQ multiplex PCR, and the TCRdb table lists in-frame clones only, not all of them. The table lists 60,000 or so clones, approximately 91% of them singletons. This sample was included in a study of OX40 agonist ivuxolimab in advanced cancers. Turning to the study itself: Patients were dosed with the agonistic anti-OX40 (CD134) antibody ivuxolimab. Each dose-escalation patient presented with hepatocellular carcinoma, melanoma, renal cell or head and neck cancer.

The study's findings and limits: Low normalized T-cell clonal expansion also characterized some of the nonresponders. Near-lowest levels of clonal expansion characterized partial responders at 0.1-3.0 mg/kg.

There are 13 residues in the CDR3. Trimming removed 4 bases at V and 4 bases at J, with 8 bases between. The germline V gene encodes CDR1 LNHDA and CDR2 SQIVND (reference sequence). This sample comprised CD4+ or CD8+ T cells sorted from blood, obtained in a trial of the OX40 agonist ivuxolimab. V usage is TRBV19 and J usage is TRBJ1-5, with TRBD1 as a possible D gene (5 bases). This receptor was identified in an adult with an advanced solid tumor such as melanoma, head and neck, liver or kidney cancer. The CDR3 bases are TGTGCCAGTAGTAAGGACACGAATCAGCCCCAGCATTTT. It yields the protein CASSKDTNQPQHF.